A single sample is the source of the 11 T cell receptor beta chains below, sequenced in a study of blood T cells in healthy people across ages (dated by TCRdb to the mid-2010s). Libraries were built with 5' RACE. Sequencer: Illumina HiSeq 2500. The second PCR ran for roughly 7 to 12 cycles and used a J-beta primer mix along with a sample-barcoded 5' primer. TCRdb took the public reads, trimmed them with fastp at Q25, ran MiXCR for clone calling and kept in-frame beta chains. Each CDR3 protein appears once, grouped with its most common genes and DNA. Within this sample are about 970,000 distinct CDR3 sequences, with about 53% of them counted one time only. The top ten constitute about a fifth of the sample. The sequenced sample consisted of blood. These receptor sequences come from a woman in her sixties in good health.

The chain combines TRBV5-1 with TRBJ2-1; D is unresolved. The CDR3 is made up of 12 amino acids. Trimming removed 1 base from V and 10 bases from J, with 9 bases in between. CDR1 SGHRS and CDR2 YFSETQ come from the germline V gene. CDR3 nucleotides: TGCGCCAGCAGCTTGAACGGTTACGAGCAGTTCTTC. This codes for CASSLNGYEQFF.

The CDR3 region is CAGGEGSSGANVLTF. In DNA form, the CDR3 reads TGTGCCGGGGGGGAGGGGAGCTCTGGGGCCAACGTCCTGACTTTC. This chain uses TRBV6-6 with TRBJ2-6; 7 bases map to TRBD2. This CDR3 is built from 15 residues. V lost 11 bases, J lost 0 bases, and 7 bases stayed unmatched. Germline CDR1 reads MNHNY; CDR2 reads SVGAGI (reference sequence).

This clonotype was observed a few times. The rearrangement uses TRBV4-3 and TRBJ2-2; D gene uncertain. The germline V gene encodes CDR1 LGHNA and CDR2 YSLEER. This CDR3 has 14 residues. V lost 5 bases and J 1 base, leaving 8 bases between the germline ends. The CDR3 DNA follows: TGCGCCAGCAGCTACAGCAAGAACACCGGGGAGCTGTTTTTT. Residues: CASSYSKNTGELFF.

This chain uses TRBV9 with TRBJ2-2; D might be TRBD2 (5 bases). The CDR3 runs to 16 residues. With 4 bases removed from V and 5 bases from J, the gap between germline ends came to 18 bases. Germline V lookup: CDR1 SGDLS, CDR2 YYNGEE. The CDR3 region has the DNA TGTGCCAGCAGCCCGAGAGGCAGCGAGGGAACCGGGGAGCTGTTTTTT. Translating it yields CASSPRGSEGTGELFF.

The V gene is TRBV20-1, the J gene TRBJ2-7, with D perhaps TRBD1 or TRBD2 (5 bases each). The CDR3 spans 15 residues. Germline lookup yields CDR1 DFQATT and CDR2 SNEGSKA (reference sequence). V lost 5 bases and J 3 bases, leaving 20 bases between the germline ends. CDR3 protein: CSAHFSGTDVYEQYF. The DNA of the CDR3 is TGCAGTGCTCACTTCTCCGGGACGGATGTCTACGAGCAGTACTTC.

The chain recombines TRBV28 with TRBJ2-5, with TRBD2 identical over 8 bases. Unmatched junction bases numbered 16, after V lost 2 bases and J lost 5 bases. The CDR3 is made up of 18 amino acids. Per germline, CDR1 MDHEN and CDR2 SYDVKM. CDR3 amino acids: CASSLISRSGSWIETQYF. The CDR3 DNA is TGTGCCAGCAGTTTAATCTCCCGAAGCGGGAGCTGGATTGAGACCCAGTACTTC. Variable domain in full (rest from reference TRBV28 and TRBJ2-5): DVKVTQSSRYLVKRTGEKVFLECVQDMDHENMFWYRQDPGLGLRLIYFSYDVKMKEKGDIPEGYSVSREKKERFSLILESASTNQTSMYLCASSLISRSGSWIETQYFGPGTRLLVL.

The rearrangement links TRBV28 to TRBJ2-6; D call uncertain. The CDR3 covers 15 residues. The germline V and J ends were trimmed by 8 bases and 0 bases, with 11 bases remaining between them. Germline V gene data show CDR1 as MDHEN and CDR2 as SYDVKM. CDR3 nucleotides: TGTGCCAGCGGCAGGATCCGCTCTGGGGCCAACGTCCTGACTTTC. Translating gives CASGRIRSGANVLTF.

The sample holds a few counts of this clonotype. The chain couples TRBV28 to TRBJ2-4; 11 positions match TRBD1. Germline CDR1 MDHEN, CDR2 SYDVKM. The CDR3 sequence is 15 residues long. Trimming cost V 3 bases and J 6 bases; bases outside gene matches: 4. Written as DNA, the CDR3 is TGTGCCAGCAGTTTCAGGGGGACAGGGGGAAACATTCAGTACTTC. It codes for CASSFRGTGGNIQYF.

This clonotype turned up a few times. The chain is built from TRBV10-3 and TRBJ1-5, with a tentative D call TRBD1 (5 bases). The V end was cut by 0 bases, the J end by 7 bases, with 10 bases between. Germline CDR1 and CDR2: ENHRY and SYGVKD. The CDR3 runs to 14 residues. CDR3 nucleotides: TGTGCCATCAGTGAGTCAGGGGTCGGACAGCCCCAGCATTTT. Its protein product is CAISESGVGQPQHF.

The genes are TRBV20-1 and TRBJ2-7; D possibly matches TRBD1 or TRBD2 (5 bases each). The CDR3 consists of 13 residues. Trimming took 4 bases from V and 0 from J, leaving 10 bases between them. Germline lookup yields CDR1 DFQATT and CDR2 SNEGSKA (reference sequence). CDR3 sequence (DNA): TGCAGTGCTACCAAGGGGAGCTCCTACGAGCAGTACTTC. It specifies CSATKGSSYEQYF.

The chain joins TRBV28 to TRBJ2-4; D unclear. The J call may be in error: the DNA end matches TRBJ2-5 better. This CDR3 has 13 amino acids. Germline V CDR1 and CDR2: MDHEN, SYDVKM. CDR3 sequence (DNA): TGTGCCAGCAGGCCCCCCGGCGCGTCGACCCAGTACTTC. Its translation: CASRPPGASTQYF.